This T cell receptor beta chain was recovered during a study of blood T cell repertoires in COVID-19. Measured with immunoSEQ multiplex PCR; TCRdb has only the in-frame clones, and not every one. The sample carries 200,000 to 250,000 clones, 84% recorded once. The sequenced material came from peripheral blood. This TCR came from an elderly woman with COVID-19, enrolled during active disease.

In DNA form, the CDR3 reads TGTGCCAGCAGCCGAGGCTCGGTAAGCTCCTACGAGCAGTACTTC. Protein: CASSRGSVSSYEQYF. The chain couples TRBV7-9 to TRBJ2-7; no reliable D call. This CDR3 spans 15 amino acids. CDR1 SEHNR and CDR2 FQNEAQ come from the germline V gene (reference sequence). V was shortened by 5 bases and J by 0 bases, with 14 bases between the two germline ends.